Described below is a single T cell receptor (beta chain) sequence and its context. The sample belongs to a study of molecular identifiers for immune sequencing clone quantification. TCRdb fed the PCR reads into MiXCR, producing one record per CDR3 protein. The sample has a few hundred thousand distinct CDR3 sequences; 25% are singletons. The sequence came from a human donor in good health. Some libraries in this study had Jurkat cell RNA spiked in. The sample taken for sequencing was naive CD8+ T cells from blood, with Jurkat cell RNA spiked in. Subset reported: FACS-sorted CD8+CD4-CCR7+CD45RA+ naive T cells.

The CDR3: CASSIVWEGAIGQPQHF. DNA of the CDR3: TGTGCCAGTAGTATAGTTTGGGAGGGGGCGATTGGGCAGCCCCAGCATTTT. The chain combines TRBV19 with TRBJ1-5, with 7 nucleotides matching TRBD1. With V trimmed by 1 base and J by 7 bases, 13 bases remained unmatched. CDR3 length: 17 residues. The germline gives CDR1 LNHDA, CDR2 SQIVND (reference sequence).